A single sample is the source of the 10 T cell receptor beta chains below, sequenced in a study of OX40 agonist ivuxolimab in advanced cancers. Only in-frame clones appear in the TCRdb table, and some are missing; sequencing was by immunoSEQ multiplex PCR. The sample carries around 95,000 clones, 75% to 95% recorded once. Material: CD4+ or CD8+ T cells sorted from blood, obtained in a trial of the OX40 agonist ivuxolimab. These receptor sequences come from an adult with an advanced solid tumor such as melanoma, head and neck, liver or kidney cancer.

This clone was detected only a few times. The rearrangement uses TRBV14 and TRBJ2-2, with a tentative D call TRBD2 (5 bases). The germline V gene has CDR1 SGHDN and CDR2 FVKESK. The CDR3 covers 15 residues. The V end lost 3 bases, the J end lost 5 bases, and 13 bases lay between the germline ends. CDR3 protein: CASSHNTGWTGELFF. The CDR3 DNA sequence: TGTGCCAGCAGCCATAATACGGGGTGGACCGGGGAGCTGTTTTTT. Drawing the rest from reference TRBV14 and TRBJ2-2, the complete variable domain is EAGVTQFPSHSVIEKGQTVTLRCDPISGHDNLYWYRRVMGKEIKFLLHFVKESKQDESGMPNNRFLAERTGGTYSTLKVQPAELEDSGVYFCASSHNTGWTGELFFGEGSRLTVL.

V usage is TRBV4-3 and J usage is TRBJ2-7; D ambiguous. The CDR3 is 12 residues long. V was clipped by 3 bases and J by 7 bases, with 10 bases between them. The V gene's germline CDR1 is LGHNA and CDR2 YSLEER. The CDR3 DNA is TGCGCCAGCAGCCACCAACAGAGGGAGCAGTACTTC. This sequence encodes CASSHQQREQYF.

The table lists this clone with a count of one. CDR3 residues: CASSLRDVSISYTF. In DNA, the CDR3 is TGTGCCAGCAGCCTCAGGGATGTGTCTATAAGCTACACCTTC. The chain carries TRBV11-2 and TRBJ1-2, with a weak D call TRBD1 (5 bases). V gave up 5 bases and J gave up 9 bases, with 19 bases separating them. This CDR3 has 14 residues. The V gene's germline CDR1 is SGHAT and CDR2 FQNNGV.

This rearrangement joins TRBV18 to TRBJ1-1; TRBD1 is a possible D gene (5 bases). V dropped 4 bases and J dropped 1 base, with 10 bases sitting between them. In germline, CDR1 is KGHSH, CDR2 LQKENI. The CDR3 covers 14 residues. CDR3 DNA: TGTGCCAGCTCACGAGGACAAGAGAACACTGAAGCTTTCTTT. It yields the protein CASSRGQENTEAFF.

The chain recombines TRBV7-8 with TRBJ1-2, with a possible D match to TRBD1 (6 bases). The length of the CDR3 is 15 residues. Trimming took 5 bases from V and 6 from J, leaving 19 bases between them. Germline V gene sequence: CDR1 SGHVS, CDR2 FQNEAQ. As DNA, the CDR3 is TGTGCCAGCAGCCATGCTAGGGGGAGTAGGAATGGCTACACCTTC. Its protein product is CASSHARGSRNGYTF.

The chain carries TRBV9 and TRBJ2-1, with D possibly being TRBD2 (6 bases). Germline-derived CDR1 and CDR2 are SGDLS and YYNGEE. This CDR3 has 16 amino acids. Trimming shortened V by 3 bases and J by 4 bases, and 17 bases separated the two germline ends. The CDR3 region is CASSGFQAGSYNEQFF. As DNA, the CDR3 is TGTGCCAGCAGCGGTTTTCAGGCGGGATCGTACAATGAGCAGTTCTTC.

The rearrangement links TRBV2 to TRBJ1-3; the D is unclear. There are 13 residues in the CDR3. The germline V gene encodes CDR1 SNHLY and CDR2 FYNNEI. The V and J ends lost 6 bases and 0 bases respectively, with 6 bases between them. CDR3 protein: CASRESSGNTIYF. CDR3 sequence (DNA): TGTGCCAGCAGAGAAAGCTCTGGAAACACCATATATTTT. The full variable domain, completed using reference TRBV2 and TRBJ1-3, is EPEVTQTPSHQVTQMGQEVILRCVPISNHLYFYWYRQILGQKVEFLVSFYNNEISEKSEIFDDQFSVERPDGSNFTLKIRSTKLEDSAMYFCASRESSGNTIYFGEGSWLTVV.

V usage is TRBV20-1 and J usage is TRBJ2-1; no clear D. The CDR3 spans 11 residues. Germline V gives CDR1 DFQATT, CDR2 SNEGSKA (reference sequence). Trimming removed 1 base from V and 9 bases from J, with 7 bases in between. CDR3 DNA: TGCAGTGCTAGAGGATCAGGTGAGCAGTTCTTC. Amino acid sequence: CSARGSGEQFF.

This chain uses TRBV4-2 with TRBJ2-1, with 7 bases matching TRBD2. Germline values: CDR1 LGHNA, CDR2 YNFKEQ. The CDR3 loop spans 15 amino acids. J lost 0 bases, V lost 3 bases, and 2 bases had no gene match. The CDR3 DNA follows: TGTGCCAGCAGCCATGGCGGGAGCTCCTACAATGAGCAGTTCTTC. Encoded protein: CASSHGGSSYNEQFF.

CDR3 in amino acids: CASTLSGRYKDTQYF. For the CDR3, the DNA is TGCGCCAGCACCCTTAGCGGGAGGTATAAAGATACGCAGTATTTT. This chain uses TRBV4-1 with TRBJ2-3; 10 bases are a match to TRBD2. CDR1 and CDR2 (germline): MGHRA, YSYEKL. The CDR3 is 15 residues long. With 7 bases clipped from V and 5 bases from J, the junction kept 9 bases outside the gene matches.